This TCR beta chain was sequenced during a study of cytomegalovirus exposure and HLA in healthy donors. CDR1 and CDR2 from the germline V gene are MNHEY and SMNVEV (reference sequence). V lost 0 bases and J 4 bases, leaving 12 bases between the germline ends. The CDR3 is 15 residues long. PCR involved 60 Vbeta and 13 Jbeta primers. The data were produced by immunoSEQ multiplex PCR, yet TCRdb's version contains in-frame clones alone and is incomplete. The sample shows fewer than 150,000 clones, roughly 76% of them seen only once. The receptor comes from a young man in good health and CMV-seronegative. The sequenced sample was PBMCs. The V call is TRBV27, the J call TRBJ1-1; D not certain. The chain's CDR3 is CASSLSVGRTTEAFF. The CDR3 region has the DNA TGTGCCAGCAGTTTATCGGTAGGGAGGACCACTGAAGCTTTCTTT.